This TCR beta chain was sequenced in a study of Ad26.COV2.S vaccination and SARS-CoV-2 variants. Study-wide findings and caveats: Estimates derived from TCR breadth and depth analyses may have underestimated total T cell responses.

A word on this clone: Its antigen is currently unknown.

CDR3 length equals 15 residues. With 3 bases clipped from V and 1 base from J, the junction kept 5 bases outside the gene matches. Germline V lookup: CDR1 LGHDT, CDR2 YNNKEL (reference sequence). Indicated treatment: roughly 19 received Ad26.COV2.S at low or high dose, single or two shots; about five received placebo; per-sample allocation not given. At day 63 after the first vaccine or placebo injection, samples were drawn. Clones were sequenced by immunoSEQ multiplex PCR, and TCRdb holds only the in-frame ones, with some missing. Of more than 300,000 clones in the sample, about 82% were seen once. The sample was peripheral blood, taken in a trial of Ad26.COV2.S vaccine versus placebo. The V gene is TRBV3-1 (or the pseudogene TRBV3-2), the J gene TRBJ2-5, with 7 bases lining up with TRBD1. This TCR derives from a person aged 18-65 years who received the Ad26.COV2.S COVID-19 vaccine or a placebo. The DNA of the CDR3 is TGTGCCAGCAGCCACCCTAACAGGGGCCAAGAGACCCAGTACTTC. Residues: CASSHPNRGQETQYF.